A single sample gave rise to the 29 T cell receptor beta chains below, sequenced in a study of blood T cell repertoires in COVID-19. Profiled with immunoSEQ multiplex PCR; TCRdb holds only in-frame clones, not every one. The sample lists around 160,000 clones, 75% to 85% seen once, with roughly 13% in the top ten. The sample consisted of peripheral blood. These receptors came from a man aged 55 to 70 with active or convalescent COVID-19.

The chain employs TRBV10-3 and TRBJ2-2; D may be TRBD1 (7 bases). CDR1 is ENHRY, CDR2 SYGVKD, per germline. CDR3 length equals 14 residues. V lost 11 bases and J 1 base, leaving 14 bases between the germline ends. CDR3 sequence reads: CASAGGGNTGELFF. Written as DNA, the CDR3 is TGTGCCTCCGCAGGGGGAGGGAACACCGGGGAGCTGTTTTTT.

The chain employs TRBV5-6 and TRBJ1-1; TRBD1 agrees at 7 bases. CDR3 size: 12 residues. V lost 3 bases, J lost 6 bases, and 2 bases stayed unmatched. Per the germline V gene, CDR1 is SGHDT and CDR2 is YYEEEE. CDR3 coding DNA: TGTGCCAGCAGCTACAGGGGTTCTGAAGCTTTCTTT. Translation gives CASSYRGSEAFF. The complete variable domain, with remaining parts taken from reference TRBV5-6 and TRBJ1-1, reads DAGVTQSPTHLIKTRGQQVTLRCSPKSGHDTVSWYQQALGQGPQFIFQYYEEEERQRGNFPDRFSGHQFPNYSSELNVNALLLGDSALYLCASSYRGSEAFFGQGTRLTVV.

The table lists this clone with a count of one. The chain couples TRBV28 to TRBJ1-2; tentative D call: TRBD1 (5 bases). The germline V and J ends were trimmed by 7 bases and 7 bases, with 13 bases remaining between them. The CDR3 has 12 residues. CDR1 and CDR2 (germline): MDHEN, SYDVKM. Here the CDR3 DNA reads TGTGCCAGCAAGAAGGCCGGGGGTGGCTACACCTTC. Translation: CASKKAGGGYTF.

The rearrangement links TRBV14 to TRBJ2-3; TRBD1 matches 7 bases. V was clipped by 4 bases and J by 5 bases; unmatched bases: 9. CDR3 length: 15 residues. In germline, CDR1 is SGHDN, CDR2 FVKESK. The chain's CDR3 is CASSPRGPSRDTQYF. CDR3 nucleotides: TGTGCCAGCAGCCCGAGGGGGCCCTCTCGAGATACGCAGTATTTT.

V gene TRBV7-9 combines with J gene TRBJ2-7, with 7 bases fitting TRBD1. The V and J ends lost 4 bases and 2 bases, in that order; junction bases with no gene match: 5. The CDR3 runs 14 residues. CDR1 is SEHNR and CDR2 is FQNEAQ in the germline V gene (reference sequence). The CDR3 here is CASSSETGTYEQYF. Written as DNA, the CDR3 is TGTGCCAGCAGCTCGGAGACAGGGACCTACGAGCAGTACTTC.

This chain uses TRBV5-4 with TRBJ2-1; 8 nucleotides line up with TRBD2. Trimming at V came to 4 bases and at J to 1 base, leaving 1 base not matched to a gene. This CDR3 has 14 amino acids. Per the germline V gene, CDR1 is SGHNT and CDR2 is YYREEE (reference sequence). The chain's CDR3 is CASSSGSSYNEQFF. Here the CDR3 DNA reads TGTGCCAGCAGCAGCGGGAGTTCCTACAATGAGCAGTTCTTC.

The CDR3 nucleotides read TGCGCCAGCAGAAGGGAGGGGGCGGGGGGCACCGGGGAGCTGTTTTTT. Protein: CASRREGAGGTGELFF. The chain links TRBV4-1 to TRBJ2-2, with a possible D match to TRBD2 (8 bases). In germline, CDR1 is MGHRA, CDR2 YSYEKL. V was trimmed by 6 bases and J by 4 bases, leaving 18 bases between them. CDR3 length: 16 residues.

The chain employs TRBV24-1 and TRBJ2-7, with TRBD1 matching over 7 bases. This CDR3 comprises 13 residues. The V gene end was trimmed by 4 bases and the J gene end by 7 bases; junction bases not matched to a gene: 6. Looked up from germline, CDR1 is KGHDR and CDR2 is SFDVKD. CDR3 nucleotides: TGTGCCACCAGTGACAGGGGGTGGAGGGAGCAGTACTTC. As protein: CATSDRGWREQYF.

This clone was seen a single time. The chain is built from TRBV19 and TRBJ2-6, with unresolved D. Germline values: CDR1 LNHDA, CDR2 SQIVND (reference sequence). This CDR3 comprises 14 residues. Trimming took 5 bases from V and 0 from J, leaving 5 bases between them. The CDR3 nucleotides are TGTGCCAGTAGTGCTAACTCTGGGGCCAACGTCCTGACTTTC. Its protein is CASSANSGANVLTF.

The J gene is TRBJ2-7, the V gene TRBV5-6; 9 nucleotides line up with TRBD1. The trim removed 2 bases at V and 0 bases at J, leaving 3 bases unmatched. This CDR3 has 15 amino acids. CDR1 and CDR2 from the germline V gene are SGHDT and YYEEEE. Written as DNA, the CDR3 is TGTGCCAGCAGCTTTCTGGGACAGGGCTCCTACGAGCAGTACTTC. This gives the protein CASSFLGQGSYEQYF. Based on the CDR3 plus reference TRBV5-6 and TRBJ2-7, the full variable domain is DAGVTQSPTHLIKTRGQQVTLRCSPKSGHDTVSWYQQALGQGPQFIFQYYEEEERQRGNFPDRFSGHQFPNYSSELNVNALLLGDSALYLCASSFLGQGSYEQYFGPGTRLTVT.

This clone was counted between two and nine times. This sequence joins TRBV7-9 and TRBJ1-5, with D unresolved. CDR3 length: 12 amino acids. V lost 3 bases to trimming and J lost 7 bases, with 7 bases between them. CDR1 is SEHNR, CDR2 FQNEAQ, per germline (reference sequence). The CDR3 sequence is CASSLGDQPQHF. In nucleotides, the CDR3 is TGTGCCAGCAGCTTGGGAGACCAGCCCCAGCATTTT. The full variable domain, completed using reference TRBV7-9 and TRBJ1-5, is DTGVSQNPRHKITKRGQNVTFRCDPISEHNRLYWYRQTLGQGPEFLTYFQNEAQLEKSRLLSDRFSAERPKGSFSTLEIQRTEQGDSAMYLCASSLGDQPQHFGDGTRLSIL.

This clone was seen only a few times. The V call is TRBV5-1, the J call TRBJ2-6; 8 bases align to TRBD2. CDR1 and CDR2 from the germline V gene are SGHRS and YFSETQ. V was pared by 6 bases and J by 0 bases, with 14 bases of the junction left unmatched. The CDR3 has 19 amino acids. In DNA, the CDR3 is TGCGCCAGCACCCCTCGAGATAGCGGGGTCAGCTCTGGGGCCAACGTCCTGACTTTC. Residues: CASTPRDSGVSSGANVLTF.

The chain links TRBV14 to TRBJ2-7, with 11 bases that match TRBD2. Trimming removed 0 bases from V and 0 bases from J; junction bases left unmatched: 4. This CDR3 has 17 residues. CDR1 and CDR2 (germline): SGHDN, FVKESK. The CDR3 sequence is CASSQDSGGAYSYEQYF. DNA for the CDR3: TGTGCCAGCAGCCAAGATAGCGGGGGGGCGTACTCCTACGAGCAGTACTTC.

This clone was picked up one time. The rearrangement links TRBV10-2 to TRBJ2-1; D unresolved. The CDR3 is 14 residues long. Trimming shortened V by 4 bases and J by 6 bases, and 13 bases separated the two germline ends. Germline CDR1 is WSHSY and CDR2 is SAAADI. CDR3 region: CASSGFSSINEQFF. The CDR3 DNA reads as TGCGCCAGCAGTGGTTTTTCAAGCATCAATGAGCAGTTCTTC.

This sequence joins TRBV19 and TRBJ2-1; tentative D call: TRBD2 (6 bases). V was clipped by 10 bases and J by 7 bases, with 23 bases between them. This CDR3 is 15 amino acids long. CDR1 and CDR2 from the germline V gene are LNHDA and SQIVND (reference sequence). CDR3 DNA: TGTGCCACTCAATGGGGAGGAGGGCCGAGAAATGAGCAGTTCTTC. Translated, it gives CATQWGGGPRNEQFF.

The CDR3: CASSPSAVGGDGYTF. The CDR3, as DNA: TGTGCCAGCAGCCCAAGCGCCGTAGGGGGCGATGGCTACACCTTC. This chain uses TRBV7-3 with TRBJ1-2; 7 bases align to TRBD1. The CDR3 covers 15 residues. Trimming at V came to 5 bases and at J to 6 bases, leaving 12 bases not matched to a gene. Germline lookup yields CDR1 SGHTA and CDR2 FQGTGA. Supplemented by reference TRBV7-3 and TRBJ1-2, the full variable domain reads GAGVSQTPSNKVTEKGKYVELRCDPISGHTALYWYRQSLGQGPEFLIYFQGTGAADDSGLPNDRFFAVRPEGSVSTLKIQRTERGDSAVYLCASSPSAVGGDGYTFGSGTRLTVV.

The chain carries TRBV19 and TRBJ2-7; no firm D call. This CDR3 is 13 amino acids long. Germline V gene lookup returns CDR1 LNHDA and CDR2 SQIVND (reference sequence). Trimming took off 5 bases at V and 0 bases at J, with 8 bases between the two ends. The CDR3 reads CASSHSNSYEQYF. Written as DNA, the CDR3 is TGTGCCAGTAGTCACAGCAACTCCTACGAGCAGTACTTC.

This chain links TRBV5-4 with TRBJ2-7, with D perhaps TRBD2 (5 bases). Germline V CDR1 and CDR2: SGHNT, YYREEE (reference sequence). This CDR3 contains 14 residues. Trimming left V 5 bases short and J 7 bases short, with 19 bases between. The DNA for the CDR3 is TGTGCCAGCAGTTTCCCGGGATCTCTGGGGGAGCAGTACTTC. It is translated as CASSFPGSLGEQYF.

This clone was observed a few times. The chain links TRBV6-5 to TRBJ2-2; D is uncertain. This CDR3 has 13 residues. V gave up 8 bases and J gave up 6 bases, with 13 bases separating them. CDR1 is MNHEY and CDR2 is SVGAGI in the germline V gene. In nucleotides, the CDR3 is TGTGCCAGCCGGCGAGGAGAGGCCGGGGAGCTGTTTTTT. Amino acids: CASRRGEAGELFF.

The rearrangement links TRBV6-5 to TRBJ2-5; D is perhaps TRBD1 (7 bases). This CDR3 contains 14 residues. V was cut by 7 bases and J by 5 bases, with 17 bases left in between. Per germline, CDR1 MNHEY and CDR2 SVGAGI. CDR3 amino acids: CASIRTEGAETQYF. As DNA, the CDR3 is TGTGCCAGCATACGGACGGAGGGGGCGGAGACCCAGTACTTC.

CDR3 loop: CASSLVGRAFGEQYF. For the CDR3, the DNA is TGTGCCAGCAGCTTGGTCGGGAGGGCCTTTGGAGAGCAGTACTTC. This rearrangement joins TRBV5-6 to TRBJ2-7; 8 bases are a match to TRBD2. Trimming cost V 0 bases and J 7 bases; bases outside gene matches: 9. Germline CDR1 is SGHDT and CDR2 is YYEEEE. The CDR3 has 15 amino acids.

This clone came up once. The chain's CDR3 is CATSDPTSLSYNEQFF. In nucleotides, the CDR3 is TGTGCCACCAGTGACCCTACTAGCCTCTCCTACAATGAGCAGTTCTTC. V and J are TRBV24-1 and TRBJ2-1; TRBD2 might be the D (6 bases). In germline, CDR1 is KGHDR, CDR2 SFDVKD. V shed 4 bases and J shed 0 bases, with 12 bases lying between them. CDR3 length equals 16 residues.

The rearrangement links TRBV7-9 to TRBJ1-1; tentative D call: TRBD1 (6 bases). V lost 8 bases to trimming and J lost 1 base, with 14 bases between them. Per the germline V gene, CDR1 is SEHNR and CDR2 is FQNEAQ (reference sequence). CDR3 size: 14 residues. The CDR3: CASQLGTTNTEAFF. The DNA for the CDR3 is TGTGCCAGCCAGCTTGGGACAACGAACACTGAAGCTTTCTTT.

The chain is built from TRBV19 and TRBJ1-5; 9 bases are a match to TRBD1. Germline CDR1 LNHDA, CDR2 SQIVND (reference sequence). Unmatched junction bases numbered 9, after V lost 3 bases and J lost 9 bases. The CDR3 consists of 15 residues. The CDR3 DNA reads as TGTGCCAGTAGTATCCTACAGGGGGCAGAGAGGCCCCAGCATTTT. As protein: CASSILQGAERPQHF.

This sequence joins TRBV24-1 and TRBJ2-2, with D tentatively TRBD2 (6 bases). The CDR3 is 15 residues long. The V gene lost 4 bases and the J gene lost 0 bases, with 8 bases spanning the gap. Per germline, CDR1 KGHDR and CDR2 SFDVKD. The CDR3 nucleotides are TGTGCCACCAGTGAAGCTAGCGCGAACACCGGGGAGCTGTTTTTT. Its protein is CATSEASANTGELFF.

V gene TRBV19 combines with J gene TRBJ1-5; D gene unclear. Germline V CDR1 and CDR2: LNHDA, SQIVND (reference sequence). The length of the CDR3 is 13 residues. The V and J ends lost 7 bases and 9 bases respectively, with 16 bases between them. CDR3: CASKHRAAGPQHF. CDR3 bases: TGTGCCAGTAAACACAGAGCCGCGGGGCCCCAGCATTTT.

CDR3 nucleotide sequence: TGTGCCACCAGTGACGGCCTACGGGACAGAGAAAAAAATCAGCCCCAGCATTTT. Its translation: CATSDGLRDREKNQPQHF. J is TRBJ1-5 and V is TRBV24-1; TRBD1 matches at 7 bases. The J segment lost 4 bases and the V segment lost 4 bases, leaving 15 bases of the junction unmatched. Germline CDR1 is KGHDR and CDR2 is SFDVKD. CDR3 size: 18 residues.

The CDR3 loop reads CASSSATGGYGYTF. The DNA for the CDR3 is TGCGCCAGCAGCTCAGCGACAGGGGGTTATGGCTACACCTTC. The rearrangement links TRBV5-1 to TRBJ1-2, with 9 bases identical to TRBD1. CDR3 length: 14 amino acids. V lost 3 bases and J lost 5; bases outside the gene matches: 5. Germline V gene lookup returns CDR1 SGHRS and CDR2 YFSETQ.

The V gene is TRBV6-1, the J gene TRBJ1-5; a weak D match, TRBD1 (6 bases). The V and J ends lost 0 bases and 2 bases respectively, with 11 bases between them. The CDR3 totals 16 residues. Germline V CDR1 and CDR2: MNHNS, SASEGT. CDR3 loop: CASSEAGASGNQPQHF. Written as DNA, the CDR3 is TGTGCCAGCAGTGAAGCGGGGGCAAGTGGCAATCAGCCCCAGCATTTT.